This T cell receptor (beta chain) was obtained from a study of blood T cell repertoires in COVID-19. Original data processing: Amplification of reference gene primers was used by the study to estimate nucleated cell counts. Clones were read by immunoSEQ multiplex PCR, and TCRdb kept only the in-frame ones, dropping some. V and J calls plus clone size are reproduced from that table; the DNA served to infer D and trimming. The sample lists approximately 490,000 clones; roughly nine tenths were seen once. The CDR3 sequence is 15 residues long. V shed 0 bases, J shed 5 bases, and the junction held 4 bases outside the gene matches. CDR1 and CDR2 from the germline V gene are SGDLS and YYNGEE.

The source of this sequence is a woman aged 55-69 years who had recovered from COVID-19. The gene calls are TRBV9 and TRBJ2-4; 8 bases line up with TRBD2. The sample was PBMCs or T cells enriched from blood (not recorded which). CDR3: CASSVAGGLENIQYF. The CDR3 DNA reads TGTGCCAGCAGCGTAGCGGGGGGGTTGGAAAACATTCAGTACTTC.